These 13 T cell receptor beta chains came from one sample sequenced in a study of blood T cells in healthy people across ages. With a J-beta primer mix and a sample-barcoded 5' primer, a second PCR ran about 7 to 12 cycles. TCRdb passed the 5' RACE reads through MiXCR, listing each CDR3 protein once. The sample has about 1.1 million distinct CDR3 sequences, about two fifths seen once. The sequencing sample was made of blood. These receptors originate from a man aged 18 to 30 in good health.

V gene TRBV28 combines with J gene TRBJ1-4, with D possibly matching TRBD1 (5 bases). Germline-derived CDR1 and CDR2 are MDHEN and SYDVKM. V was pared by 6 bases and J by 8 bases, with 19 bases between. This CDR3 contains 15 residues. CDR3 sequence reads: CASRSVGPFQEKLFF. The CDR3 nucleotides read TGTGCCAGCAGGTCCGTGGGACCATTCCAGGAAAAACTGTTTTTT.

The chain combines TRBV4-1 with TRBJ1-4; D is ambiguous. Germline loops: CDR1 MGHRA, CDR2 YSYEKL. The CDR3 covers 15 residues. Deletions cut 3 bases from V and 0 bases from J, with 8 bases between. CDR3 in amino acids: CASSHLGATNEKLFF. The CDR3 nucleotides are TGCGCCAGCAGCCATTTGGGCGCAACTAATGAAAAACTGTTTTTT.

The V gene is TRBV10-3, the J gene TRBJ2-2, with a weak D call TRBD1 (5 bases). The CDR3 is 15 amino acids. Germline V lookup: CDR1 ENHRY, CDR2 SYGVKD. The V end lost 6 bases, the J end lost 0 bases, and 11 bases lay between the germline ends. The CDR3 sequence: CAIRDTLANTGELFF. In DNA form, the CDR3 reads TGTGCCATCAGGGACACCCTCGCGAACACCGGGGAGCTGTTTTTT.

DNA of the CDR3: TGTGCCAGCAGCCCCGGGGAGACTCATTACGAGCAGTACTTC. Translating it yields CASSPGETHYEQYF. The chain carries TRBV6-2 or TRBV6-3 and TRBJ2-7, with D perhaps matching TRBD2 (5 bases). CDR3 length: 14 amino acids. Trimming left V 6 bases short and J 4 bases short, with 16 bases between. Germline assignment: CDR1 MNHEY and CDR2 SVGEGT.

The count of this clonotype is one. V is TRBV25-1 and J is TRBJ2-2; 7 nucleotides align to TRBD2. CDR1 is MGHDK, CDR2 SYGVNS, per germline. V shed 3 bases, J shed 3 bases, and the junction held 7 bases outside the gene matches. The CDR3 is 16 residues long. Written as DNA, the CDR3 is TGTGCCAGCAGTGATTGGGGGGGATCTTACACCGGGGAGCTGTTTTTT. Protein: CASSDWGGSYTGELFF.

V and J are TRBV4-1 and TRBJ2-3; 9 nucleotides align to TRBD2. Germline lookup yields CDR1 MGHRA and CDR2 YSYEKL. The CDR3 loop spans 16 amino acids. V dropped 2 bases and J dropped 2; count of bases not matched to a gene: 5. The CDR3 DNA is TGCGCCAGCAGCCAATTCCTAGCGGGACCCACAGATACGCAGTATTTT. Translation gives CASSQFLAGPTDTQYF.

This clonotype was counted only a few times. This chain links TRBV5-1 with TRBJ2-5; a possible D gene is TRBD2 (6 bases). Germline CDR1 reads SGHRS; CDR2 reads YFSETQ. The CDR3 consists of 15 residues. Trimming removed 2 bases at V and 2 bases at J, with 13 bases between. CDR3 loop: CASSFALASQETQYF. Here the CDR3 DNA reads TGCGCCAGCAGCTTCGCACTAGCTAGTCAAGAGACCCAGTACTTC.

V gene TRBV7-9 combines with J gene TRBJ1-1; TRBD1 matches at 7 bases. V gave up 1 base and J gave up 3 bases; unmatched junction bases: 5. Per germline, CDR1 SEHNR and CDR2 FQNEAQ (reference sequence). CDR3 length equals 15 residues. CDR3 amino acids: CASSLGTTGYTEAFF. As DNA, the CDR3 is TGTGCCAGCAGCTTAGGAACGACAGGGTACACTGAAGCTTTCTTT.

This clonotype was seen a single time. The chain recombines TRBV29-1 with TRBJ1-2, with D possibly TRBD1 on 5 matching bases. V was shortened by 5 bases and J by 10 bases, with 20 bases between the two germline ends. The CDR3 covers 13 residues. In germline, CDR1 is SQVTM, CDR2 ANQGSEA. The CDR3 spells CSVPRIGADDYTF. Written as DNA, the CDR3 is TGCAGCGTTCCCCGTATAGGGGCGGATGACTACACCTTC.

The V call is TRBV6-6, the J call TRBJ1-1; D ambiguous. This CDR3 contains 15 residues. The V end lost 7 bases, the J end lost 1 base, and 16 bases lay between the germline ends. Germline assignment: CDR1 MNHNY and CDR2 SVGAGI (reference sequence). The CDR3 here is CASTPPTGENTEAFF. The CDR3 DNA reads TGTGCCAGCACCCCACCAACTGGGGAGAACACTGAAGCTTTCTTT.

The chain combines TRBV27 with TRBJ1-2; D gene unclear. Per germline, CDR1 MNHEY and CDR2 SMNVEV (reference sequence). The ends were cut back, 7 bases at V and 4 bases at J, with 25 bases in the middle. CDR3 length: 17 amino acids. In nucleotides, the CDR3 is TGTGCCAGCACCGACCGGGCCGCTACAAGTCTCATCTATGGCTACACCTTC. Translating it yields CASTDRAATSLIYGYTF.

A single count supports this clonotype. Germline and junction disagree at one end, which may indicate a read error. V usage is TRBV4-3 and J usage is TRBJ2-5; TRBD2 aligns across 7 bases. The J call is doubtful: the DNA matches TRBJ2-7 better. Germline loops: CDR1 LGHNA, CDR2 YSLEER. The CDR3 is made up of 20 amino acids. CDR3 nucleotide sequence: TGCGCCAGCGGCCAAGATGTGGACTTGCGGGAGACACTCCAAGAATACGAGCAGTACTTC. It is translated as CASGQDVDLRETLQEYEQYF.

On this clonotype: A read error may explain this, as a much larger clone is one base away. The chain has TRBV3-1 and TRBJ2-1, with TRBD2 matching over 10 bases. CDR1 is LGHDT and CDR2 is YNNKEL in the germline V gene (reference sequence). This CDR3 spans 15 amino acids. Here the CDR3 reads CAGSPSGGASNEQFF. DNA for the CDR3: TGTGCCGGCAGCCCTAGCGGGGGCGCGTCTAATGAGCAGTTCTTC.